Only a few counts were recorded for the clone carrying this T cell receptor beta chain. Its antigen is unknown. The sample is drawn from a study of T cells after yellow fever vaccination. Study outcomes and limitations: Researchers report a weaker secondary response that nonetheless peaked faster, day 5 versus 15.

CDR1 is SGHNT and CDR2 is YYREEE in the germline V gene (reference sequence). The ends lost 2 bases at V and 7 bases at J; junction bases unmatched: 7. The CDR3 extends over 14 amino acids. Generation of TCR cDNA used 5'RACE template switching (which added a universal primer site and UMIs). Using its own MiXCR run on the 5' RACE reads, TCRdb lists one record per CDR3 protein. The sample shows 90,000 to 130,000 distinct CDR3 sequences, 8.4% of them seen only once. This chain connects TRBV5-4 to TRBJ2-7; TRBD2 matches 9 bases. The sequence derives from a man aged 25 to 40 who received the YFV17D yellow fever vaccine. The material was CD8+ T cells sorted from PBMCs, obtained 45 days after the yellow fever booster vaccination. The chain's CDR3 is CASSLLAGENEQYF. The CDR3 bases are TGTGCCAGCAGCTTATTAGCGGGAGAGAATGAGCAGTACTTC.